The TCR beta chain described here comes from a study of T-cell memory formation after mild COVID-19. About the research overall: Clusters of TCRs were largely donor specific.

TCRdb recomputed calls from the 5' RACE reads with MiXCR, one row per CDR3 protein. The sample lists around 250,000 distinct CDR3 sequences; 15% to 17% were seen once. In regard to this clonotype: Its antigen remains unidentified.

General study findings and limits: There was a balanced CD4/CD8 profile in clones contracting day 15 to 85, and later expanders leaned CD4+.

The material sequenced was PBMCs or a T cell subset sorted from them (not recorded which). The TCR originated in an adult woman who had mild COVID-19 (a few samples of this study predate the infection). Cell type and time point are not known.

The DNA for the CDR3 is TGTGCCAGCAGCCCCCGGTCCAGACAGTACAATGAGCAGTTCTTC. Protein sequence: CASSPRSRQYNEQFF. V gene TRBV11-3 combines with J gene TRBJ2-1, with D tentatively TRBD1 (5 bases). Trimming removed 5 bases from V and 4 bases from J, with 15 bases in between. CDR1 and CDR2 (germline): SGHNT, YENEEA. The CDR3 has 15 amino acids.